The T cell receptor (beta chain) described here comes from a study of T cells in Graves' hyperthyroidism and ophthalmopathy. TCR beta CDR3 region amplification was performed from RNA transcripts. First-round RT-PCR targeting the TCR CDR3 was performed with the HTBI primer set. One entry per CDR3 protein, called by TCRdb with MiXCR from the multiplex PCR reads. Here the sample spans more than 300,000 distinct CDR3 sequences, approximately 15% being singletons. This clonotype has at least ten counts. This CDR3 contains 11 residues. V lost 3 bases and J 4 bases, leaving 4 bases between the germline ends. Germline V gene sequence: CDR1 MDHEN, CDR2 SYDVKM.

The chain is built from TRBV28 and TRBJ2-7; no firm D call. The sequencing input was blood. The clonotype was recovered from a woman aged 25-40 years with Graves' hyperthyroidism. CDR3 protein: CASSFRYEQYF. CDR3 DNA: TGTGCCAGCAGTTTCAGGTACGAGCAGTACTTC.